This T cell receptor (beta chain) is drawn from a study of regulatory T cells in long-lasting Graves disease. Combining iRepertoire HTBI primers with Arm-PCR of CDR3 regions, the authors built TCR beta libraries. One entry per CDR3 protein results from TCRdb running MiXCR on the multiplex PCR reads. The table has a few hundred thousand distinct CDR3 sequences, roughly 24% seen once. The CDR3 has 11 residues. Germline values: CDR1 MNHNS, CDR2 SASEGT. The V gene lost 5 bases and the J gene lost 14 bases, with 15 bases spanning the gap. Study-wide results and limits: Persistent cases favored TRBV28, TRBJ1-2 and TRBJ2-5.

Described time point: persistent/refractory GD, antithyroid drugs over 5 years with positive TRAb. The TCR library used RNA extracted from PBMCs. In this sample, this clonotype turned up many times. What it recognizes is unknown. This TCR derives from a woman aged 40-49 years with Graves disease. The sample in question was peripheral blood mononuclear cells (PBMCs), obtained when the disease was refractory, from a patient treated with antithyroid drugs. J is TRBJ2-5 and V is TRBV6-1; D is unresolved. CDR3 region: CASSTRTVNYF. The CDR3 DNA follows: TGTGCCAGCAGTACACGAACCGTCAATTACTTC.